This entry describes one T cell receptor (beta chain). The antigen is undetermined. The sample originates from a study of cytomegalovirus exposure and HLA in healthy donors. Study-wide results and limits: Specificity for CMV antigens was confirmed in vitro for three of the CMV-associated chains. Many donors shared some public TCRs, even though most TCR sequences were rare.

Researchers ran the PCR with 60 Vbeta and 13 Jbeta primers. Some clones are missing from TCRdb's copy, which holds only in-frame ones; the method was immunoSEQ multiplex PCR. The sample lists some 180,000 clones, over 80% occurring once. The TCR originated in a man aged 40-55 years in good health and CMV-seronegative. Sequenced: PBMCs.

In DNA form, the CDR3 reads TGTGCCAGCAGCTTGGCCGGACAGGGTTATAGTAGATCCTACGAGCAGTACTTC. Amino acid sequence: CASSLAGQGYSRSYEQYF. This rearrangement joins TRBV5-6 to TRBJ2-7, with 8 bases fitting TRBD1. The CDR3 totals 18 residues. Trimming at V came to 0 bases and at J to 1 base, leaving 12 bases not matched to a gene. The V gene's germline CDR1 is SGHDT and CDR2 YYEEEE.